This T cell receptor (beta chain) derives from a study of CD8 T cells in ankylosing spondylitis. J gave up 4 bases and V 3 bases, and 7 bases lay outside the gene matches. Germline CDR1 MGHRA, CDR2 YSYEKL. CDR3 size: 16 residues. TCRdb independently ran MiXCR on the 5' RACE reads; one entry per CDR3 protein. The sample lists about 230,000 distinct CDR3 sequences, less than 9.5% occurring once. This sequence was found in a female donor with ankylosing spondylitis or in good health (not recorded which). Material for sequencing was blood, either unsorted or a sorted T cell fraction (not recorded which). This sequence joins TRBV4-1 and TRBJ2-1; 9 nucleotides line up with TRBD1. The CDR3 DNA follows: TGCGCCAGCAGCCAGCCCCGGGACAGGGTTTACAATGAGCAGTTCTTC. Its translation is CASSQPRDRVYNEQFF.